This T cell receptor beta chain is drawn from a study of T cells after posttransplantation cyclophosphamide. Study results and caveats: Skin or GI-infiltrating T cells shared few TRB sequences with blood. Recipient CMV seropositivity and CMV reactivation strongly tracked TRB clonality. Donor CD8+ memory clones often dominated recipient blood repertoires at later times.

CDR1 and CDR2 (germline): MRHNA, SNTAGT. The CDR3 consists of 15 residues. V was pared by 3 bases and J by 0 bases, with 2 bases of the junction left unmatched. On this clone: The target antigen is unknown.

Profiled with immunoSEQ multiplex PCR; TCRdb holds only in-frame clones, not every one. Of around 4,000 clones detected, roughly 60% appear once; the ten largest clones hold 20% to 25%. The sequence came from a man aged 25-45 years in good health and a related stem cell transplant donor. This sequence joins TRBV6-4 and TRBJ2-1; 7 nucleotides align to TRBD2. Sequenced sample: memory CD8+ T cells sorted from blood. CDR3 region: CASSEAGDSYNEQFF. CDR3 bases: TGTGCCAGCAGTGAGGCGGGGGACTCCTACAATGAGCAGTTCTTC.